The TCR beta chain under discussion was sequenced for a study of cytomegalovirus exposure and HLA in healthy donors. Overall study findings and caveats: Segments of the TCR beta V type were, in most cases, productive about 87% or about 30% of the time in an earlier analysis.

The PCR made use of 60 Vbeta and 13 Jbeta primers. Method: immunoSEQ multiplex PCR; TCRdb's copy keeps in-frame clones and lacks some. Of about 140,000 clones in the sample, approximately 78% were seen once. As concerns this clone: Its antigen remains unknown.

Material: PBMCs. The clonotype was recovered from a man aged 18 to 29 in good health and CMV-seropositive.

CDR3 DNA sequence: TGCGCCACCACCATTCGGGACAGGGGAGAAAACATTCAGTACTTC. Translated, it gives CATTIRDRGENIQYF. The chain employs TRBV10-1 and TRBJ2-4; 10 bases are a match to TRBD1. From germline, CDR1 is WNHNN and CDR2 SYGVQD (reference sequence). CDR3 length equals 15 residues. After removal of 10 bases from V and 5 bases from J, the junction contained 11 bases not matched to a gene.